Shown below are 21 T cell receptor beta chains from a single sample sequenced in a study of T cell responses to AZD1222 COVID-19 vaccine. Assay used: immunoSEQ multiplex PCR; TCRdb lists only in-frame clones, some missing. Of about 120,000 clones in the sample, around 88% were seen once. The sample consisted of peripheral blood, taken 28 days after the second AZD1222 dose. Every receptor here comes from an adult who received the AZD1222 COVID-19 vaccine.

This chain joins TRBV13 and TRBJ2-7, with TRBD2 matching over 12 bases. CDR1 is PRHDT and CDR2 is FYEKMQ in the germline V gene (reference sequence). V lost 4 bases to trimming and J lost 3 bases; unmatched junction nucleotides: 4. The CDR3 is 15 residues long. The CDR3 loop reads CASSSTSGGSYEQYF. CDR3 sequence (DNA): TGTGCCAGCAGCTCGACTAGCGGGGGAAGCTACGAGCAGTACTTC.

The CDR3, as DNA: TGTGCCAGTTCGGACAGGAGCACAGATACGCAGTATTTT. It translates to CASSDRSTDTQYF. This rearrangement joins TRBV19 to TRBJ2-3; 7 nucleotides match TRBD1. CDR1 is LNHDA and CDR2 is SQIVND in the germline V gene (reference sequence). V dropped 8 bases and J dropped 0; count of bases not matched to a gene: 2. CDR3 length: 13 residues. The full variable domain, with the rest looked up from reference TRBV19 and TRBJ2-3, is DGGITQSPKYLFRKEGQNVTLSCEQNLNHDAMYWYRQDPGQGLRLIYYSQIVNDFQKGDIAEGYSVSREKKESFPLTVTSAQKNPTAFYLCASSDRSTDTQYFGPGTRLTVL.

V usage is TRBV7-2 and J usage is TRBJ2-1, with 11 positions matching TRBD2. The germline gives CDR1 SGHTA, CDR2 FQGNSA. This CDR3 has 15 amino acids. The V gene end was trimmed by 3 bases and the J gene end by 5 bases; junction bases not matched to a gene: 3. The CDR3 here is CASSFGLAGHNEQFF. As DNA, the CDR3 is TGTGCCAGCAGCTTCGGACTAGCGGGTCACAATGAGCAGTTCTTC.

The V gene is TRBV27, the J gene TRBJ2-7, with 11 positions matching TRBD2. The CDR3 has 14 residues. Germline lookup yields CDR1 MNHEY and CDR2 SMNVEV (reference sequence). The J segment lost 2 bases and the V segment lost 6 bases, leaving 3 bases of the junction unmatched. The CDR3 sequence: CASRQGLAAYEQYF. The CDR3 DNA reads as TGTGCCAGCAGGCAGGGACTAGCGGCCTACGAGCAGTACTTC.

This clone was seen only a few times. The chain carries TRBV15 and TRBJ1-2, with a weak D call TRBD1 (5 bases). The CDR3 consists of 13 residues. The ends were cut back, 0 bases at V and 8 bases at J, with 10 bases in the middle. Germline loops: CDR1 LNHNV, CDR2 YYDKDF (reference sequence). The CDR3 protein is CATSRDIQVGYTF. The CDR3 DNA reads TGTGCCACCAGCAGAGATATACAGGTCGGCTACACCTTC.

This CDR3 reads CASSEYPDRGADEKLFF. In nucleotides, the CDR3 is TGTGCCAGCAGTGAATATCCCGACAGGGGGGCGGATGAAAAACTGTTTTTT. The chain couples TRBV25-1 to TRBJ1-4, with 9 bases fitting TRBD1. The CDR3 consists of 17 residues. In germline, CDR1 is MGHDK, CDR2 SYGVNS. V lost 0 bases, J lost 6 bases, and 8 bases stayed unmatched.

In this sample, this clone turned up a few times. The chain combines TRBV18 with TRBJ1-1; maybe TRBD1 (5 bases). V was trimmed by 2 bases and J by 4 bases, leaving 11 bases between them. Germline V gene data show CDR1 as KGHSH and CDR2 as LQKENI. The length of the CDR3 is 14 residues. The DNA of the CDR3 is TGTGCCAGCTCACCATCACAGAGGGGCACTGAAGCTTTCTTT. Amino acids: CASSPSQRGTEAFF.

The chain has TRBV3-1 (or the pseudogene TRBV3-2) and TRBJ1-1, with TRBD1 matching 10 bases. V lost 4 bases and J lost 5; bases outside the gene matches: 7. There are 15 residues in the CDR3. The germline CDR1 and CDR2 sequences are LGHDT and YNNKEL (reference sequence). CDR3 sequence reads: CASSPAGQGKTEAFF. The CDR3 coding sequence is TGTGCCAGCAGCCCCGCGGGACAGGGGAAAACTGAAGCTTTCTTT.

The chain joins TRBV29-1 to TRBJ1-1; D remains unclear. Per germline, CDR1 SQVTM and CDR2 ANQGSEA. V shed 4 bases and J shed 8 bases, with 5 bases lying between them. CDR3 size: 9 residues. Here the CDR3 reads CSVGWEAFF. Here the CDR3 DNA reads TGCAGCGTTGGCTGGGAAGCTTTCTTT.

The gene calls are TRBV9 and TRBJ2-3; 9 positions match TRBD2. J was trimmed by 4 bases and V by 0 bases; bases with no gene match: 9. The CDR3 spans 17 residues. Germline CDR1 is SGDLS and CDR2 is YYNGEE. DNA for the CDR3: TGTGCCAGCAGCGTAGTAGGCGGGGGGGCCTGGGCAGATACGCAGTATTTT. This encodes CASSVVGGGAWADTQYF.

The genes are TRBV18 and TRBJ1-6, with no clear D. This CDR3 contains 13 residues. V lost 6 bases and J lost 4, with 7 bases in between. The germline CDR1 and CDR2 sequences are KGHSH and LQKENI. CDR3 in amino acids: CASSRDYNSPLHF. CDR3 DNA: TGTGCCAGCTCCCGGGATTATAATTCACCCCTCCACTTT.

This chain uses TRBV6-5 with TRBJ2-1; TRBD1 matches at 7 bases. V was pared by 6 bases and J by 1 base, with 0 bases of the junction left unmatched. In germline, CDR1 is MNHEY, CDR2 SVGAGI. The CDR3 extends over 13 amino acids. The CDR3 DNA follows: TGTGCCAGCAGGACAGGGTCCTACAATGAGCAGTTCTTC. Protein sequence: CASRTGSYNEQFF.

The CDR3: CASSWGENYEQYF. The CDR3 DNA follows: TGTGCCAGCAGCTGGGGAGAGAACTACGAGCAGTACTTC. This rearrangement joins TRBV5-6 to TRBJ2-7; a weak D match, TRBD2 (5 bases). Per germline, CDR1 SGHDT and CDR2 YYEEEE. V gave up 3 bases and J gave up 3 bases, with 10 bases separating them. The CDR3 runs 13 residues.

This clone appeared once. The V gene is TRBV7-8, the J gene TRBJ1-2; D is unclear. Germline CDR1 SGHVS, CDR2 FQNEAQ. The CDR3 sequence is 17 residues long. V lost 1 base to trimming and J lost 3 bases, with 18 bases between them. The CDR3 DNA is TGTGCCAGCAGCTTAGATTCCGGCAGCTTCTTTTACTATGGCTACACCTTC. Residues: CASSLDSGSFFYYGYTF.

With respect to this clone: At one of its ends the junction is not consistent with the germline gene, which may arise from a read error. The V call is TRBV7-7, the J call TRBJ2-7; D may correspond to TRBD1 or TRBD2 (5 bases each). Germline V gives CDR1 SSHAT, CDR2 FNYEAQ (reference sequence). This CDR3 comprises 15 residues. The CDR3 region is CASSPGTSTLYEQYF. As DNA, the CDR3 is TGTGCTAGCAGCCCGGGGACCTCAACCCTCTACGAGCAGTACTTC.

CDR3 sequence: CASARVGYRDTQYF. CDR3 nucleotides: TGTGCCAGTGCTAGGGTGGGATATCGGGATACGCAGTATTTT. The chain couples TRBV19 to TRBJ2-3; no clear D. V was clipped by 8 bases and J by 6 bases, with 18 bases between them. The CDR3 spans 14 residues. Germline V gene data show CDR1 as LNHDA and CDR2 as SQIVND (reference sequence). The full variable domain, with the rest looked up from reference TRBV19 and TRBJ2-3, is DGGITQSPKYLFRKEGQNVTLSCEQNLNHDAMYWYRQDPGQGLRLIYYSQIVNDFQKGDIAEGYSVSREKKESFPLTVTSAQKNPTAFYLCASARVGYRDTQYFGPGTRLTVL.

This clone was seen once. This chain connects TRBV5-6 to TRBJ1-6; 8 bases align to TRBD1. The CDR3 loop spans 15 amino acids. Looked up from germline, CDR1 is SGHDT and CDR2 is YYEEEE. J was trimmed by 7 bases and V by 4 bases; bases with no gene match: 7. The CDR3 spells CASSVGQAGNSPLHF. The CDR3, as DNA: TGTGCCAGCAGCGTGGGACAGGCTGGAAATTCACCCCTCCACTTT. Using reference TRBV5-6 and TRBJ1-6 for the parts outside the CDR3, the full variable domain is DAGVTQSPTHLIKTRGQQVTLRCSPKSGHDTVSWYQQALGQGPQFIFQYYEEEERQRGNFPDRFSGHQFPNYSSELNVNALLLGDSALYLCASSVGQAGNSPLHFGNGTRLTVT.

V is TRBV19 and J is TRBJ1-3; no reliable D call. Per germline, CDR1 LNHDA and CDR2 SQIVND (reference sequence). The CDR3 totals 14 residues. Between the trimmed V and J ends, which lost 3 bases and 0 bases, there was a span of 6 bases. The DNA for the CDR3 is TGTGCCAGTAGTATGGGGAGCTCTGGAAACACCATATATTTT. It codes for CASSMGSSGNTIYF.

V and J are TRBV2 and TRBJ1-5; D remains ambiguous. The V end was cut by 0 bases, the J end by 1 base, with 4 bases between. The CDR3 loop spans 14 amino acids. Germline V CDR1 and CDR2: SNHLY, FYNNEI. CDR3 sequence: CASSEATSNQPQHF. The CDR3, as DNA: TGTGCCAGCAGTGAAGCGACAAGCAATCAGCCCCAGCATTTT. Complete variable domain (other parts from reference TRBV2 and TRBJ1-5): EPEVTQTPSHQVTQMGQEVILRCVPISNHLYFYWYRQILGQKVEFLVSFYNNEISEKSEIFDDQFSVERPDGSNFTLKIRSTKLEDSAMYFCASSEATSNQPQHFGDGTRLSIL.

V and J are TRBV24-1 and TRBJ1-6; 9 nucleotides line up with TRBD1. This CDR3 is 14 amino acids long. After removal of 5 bases from V and 7 bases from J, the junction contained 2 bases not matched to a gene. From germline, CDR1 is KGHDR and CDR2 SFDVKD. The CDR3 DNA reads as TGTGCCACCAGTGGGGGGACAGGGAATTCACCCCTCCACTTT. It translates to CATSGGTGNSPLHF.

The V call is TRBV27, the J call TRBJ1-1; D unresolved. V was cut by 5 bases and J by 1 base, with 14 bases left in between. The CDR3 has 15 amino acids. Germline-derived CDR1 and CDR2 are MNHEY and SMNVEV (reference sequence). CDR3 nucleotide sequence: TGTGCCAGCAGTCTGTTGGGCACGGGGAACACTGAAGCTTTCTTT. It translates to CASSLLGTGNTEAFF.